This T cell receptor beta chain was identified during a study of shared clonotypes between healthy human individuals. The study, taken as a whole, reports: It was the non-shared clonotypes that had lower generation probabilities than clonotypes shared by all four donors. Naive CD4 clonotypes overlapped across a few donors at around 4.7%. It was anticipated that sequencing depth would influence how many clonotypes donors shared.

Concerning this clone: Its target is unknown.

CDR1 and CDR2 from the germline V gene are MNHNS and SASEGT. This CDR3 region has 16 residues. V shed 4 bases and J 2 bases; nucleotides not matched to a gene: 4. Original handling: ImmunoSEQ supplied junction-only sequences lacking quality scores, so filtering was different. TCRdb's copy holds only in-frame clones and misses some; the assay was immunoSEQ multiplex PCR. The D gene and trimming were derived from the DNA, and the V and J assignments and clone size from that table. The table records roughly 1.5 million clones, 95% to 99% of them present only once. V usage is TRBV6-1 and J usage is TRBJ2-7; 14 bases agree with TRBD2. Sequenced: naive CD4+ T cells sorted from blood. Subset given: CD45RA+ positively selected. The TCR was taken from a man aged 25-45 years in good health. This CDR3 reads CASSAGLAGGTYEQYF. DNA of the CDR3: TGTGCCAGCAGTGCAGGACTAGCGGGAGGCACCTACGAGCAGTACTTC.